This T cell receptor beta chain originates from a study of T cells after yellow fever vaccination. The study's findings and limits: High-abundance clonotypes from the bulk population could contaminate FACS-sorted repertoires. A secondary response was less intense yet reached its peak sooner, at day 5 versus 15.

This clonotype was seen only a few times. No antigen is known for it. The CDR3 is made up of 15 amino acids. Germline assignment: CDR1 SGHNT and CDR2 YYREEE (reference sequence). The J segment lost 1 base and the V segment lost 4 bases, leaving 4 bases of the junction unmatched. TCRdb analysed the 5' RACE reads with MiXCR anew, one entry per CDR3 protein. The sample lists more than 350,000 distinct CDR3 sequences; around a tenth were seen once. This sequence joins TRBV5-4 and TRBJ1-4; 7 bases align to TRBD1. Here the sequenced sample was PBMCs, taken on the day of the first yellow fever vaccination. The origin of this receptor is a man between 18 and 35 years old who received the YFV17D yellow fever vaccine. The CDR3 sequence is CASSDPGGTNEKLFF. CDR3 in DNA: TGTGCCAGCAGCGACCCAGGGGGAACTAATGAAAAACTGTTTTTT.